This TCR beta chain was profiled in a study of blood T cell repertoires in COVID-19. Study at large: Sample material is recorded as cDNA or gDNA derived from T cells, B-cell-depleted T cells, or PBMCs.

Seattle patients were enrolled while actively infected and followed longitudinally. TCRdb's copy holds only in-frame clones and misses some; the assay was immunoSEQ multiplex PCR. The sample includes around 60,000 clones, 72% seen only once; the top ten take around 5.1%. Material: peripheral blood. The sequence was collected from a woman in her sixties or seventies with COVID-19, enrolled during active disease.

CDR3 sequence: CASSAGTSGRRGVDTQYF. CDR3 bases: TGCGCCAGCAGCGCCGGGACTAGCGGGAGGCGCGGGGTAGATACGCAGTATTTT. V gene TRBV10-2 combines with J gene TRBJ2-3; 15 bases are shared with TRBD2. The trim removed 6 bases at V and 5 bases at J, leaving 12 bases unmatched. This CDR3 contains 18 residues. Germline values: CDR1 WSHSY, CDR2 SAAADI.